This TCR beta chain was sequenced during a study of identical twins. Study results and caveats: Cross-sectional statistical analysis, not tracking of the same donors, underpinned the conclusions. Analyses of zero insertions could, in part, be confounded by invariant MAIT and iNKT cells. Clonotypes of the beta chain that were abundant in cord blood carried fewer insertions (memory repertoires showed none).

Details on this clonotype: The antigen is unknown.

V dropped 6 bases and J dropped 7; count of bases not matched to a gene: 6. Germline assignment: CDR1 SNHLY and CDR2 FYNNEI. The CDR3 runs to 13 residues. A template switching step contributed a universal primer site, while unique molecular identifiers were present in the cDNA. TCRdb used MiXCR to reprocess the 5' RACE reads, holding one entry per CDR3 protein. The sample shows about 1.7 million distinct CDR3 sequences, roughly a third of them seen only once. The sample was cord blood. The genes are TRBV2 and TRBJ1-2; 9 bases are shared with TRBD1. The TCR originated in a newborn girl in good health. The CDR3, as DNA: TGTGCCAGCAGGGCGGGACAGGGTGTTGGCTACACCTTC. As protein: CASRAGQGVGYTF. Together with reference TRBV2 and TRBJ1-2, the CDR3 gives the full variable domain: EPEVTQTPSHQVTQMGQEVILRCVPISNHLYFYWYRQILGQKVEFLVSFYNNEISEKSEIFDDQFSVERPDGSNFTLKIRSTKLEDSAMYFCASRAGQGVGYTFGSGTRLTVV.